One sample yielded the 24 T cell receptor beta chains listed below, sequenced in a study of blood T cell repertoires in COVID-19. Clones were read by immunoSEQ multiplex PCR, and TCRdb kept only the in-frame ones, dropping some. This sample yields 300,000 to 450,000 clones, of which 70% to 90% are seen a single time; about 1.9% belongs to the top ten. Sequenced material: PBMCs or T cells enriched from blood (not recorded which). The receptor source for this set is a middle-aged man in a cohort exposed to, infected with or recovered from COVID-19 (not recorded which).

The chain joins TRBV11-3 to TRBJ2-5; 8 bases fit TRBD2. The length of the CDR3 is 15 residues. J was trimmed by 5 bases and V by 3 bases; bases with no gene match: 8. The germline gives CDR1 SGHNT, CDR2 YENEEA. In nucleotides, the CDR3 is TGTGCCAGCAGCTTCTCGGGAGGGCCGGGGGAGACCCAGTACTTC. Its protein product is CASSFSGGPGETQYF.

Note on this clone: This sample also contains other DNA sequences that code for the same CDR3. The genes are TRBV19 and TRBJ2-6; D is possibly TRBD2 (5 bases). Germline CDR1 LNHDA, CDR2 SQIVND (reference sequence). The CDR3 runs 17 residues. The ends were cut back, 1 base at V and 0 bases at J, with 10 bases in the middle. CDR3 nucleotides: TGTGCCAGTAGTATAGGAACGGGGAGCTCTGGGGCCAACGTCCTGACTTTC. Encoded protein: CASSIGTGSSGANVLTF.

This chain joins TRBV4-2 and TRBJ2-3, with D perhaps matching TRBD2 (6 bases). Trimming removed 0 bases from V and 1 base from J, with 11 bases in between. CDR1 is LGHNA and CDR2 is YNFKEQ in the germline V gene. The CDR3 loop spans 16 amino acids. CDR3 bases: TGTGCCAGCAGCCAAGAATTTAGCGGACGCACAGATACGCAGTATTTT. This translates into CASSQEFSGRTDTQYF.

The chain employs TRBV5-6 and TRBJ1-2, with 7 bases that match TRBD1. Germline V lookup: CDR1 SGHDT, CDR2 YYEEEE. The V segment lost 1 base and the J segment 7 bases; nucleotides outside the gene matches: 16. CDR3 length: 17 amino acids. The CDR3 DNA sequence: TGTGCCAGCAGCTTGTCGTATGTAGAGAGGGGGCTCGGTGGCTACACCTTC. It specifies CASSLSYVERGLGGYTF.

This sequence joins TRBV30 and TRBJ2-3; D might be TRBD2 (5 bases). This CDR3 is 11 amino acids long. Trimming shortened V by 2 bases and J by 8 bases, and 8 bases separated the two germline ends. In germline, CDR1 is GTSNPN, CDR2 SVGIG (reference sequence). This CDR3 is CAWSTAATQYF. The CDR3 nucleotides are TGTGCCTGGAGTACAGCGGCTACGCAGTATTTT.

The rearrangement joins TRBV2 to TRBJ1-5; the match to TRBD1 covers 7 bases. The CDR3 runs 14 residues. The germline gives CDR1 SNHLY, CDR2 FYNNEI. J gave up 7 bases and V 4 bases, and 7 bases lay outside the gene matches. The CDR3 bases are TGTGCCAGCAGTGTAGGAGGGGGCGGGCAGCCCCAGCATTTT. Translating it yields CASSVGGGGQPQHF. The entire variable domain, with the rest obtained from reference TRBV2 and TRBJ1-5, is as follows: EPEVTQTPSHQVTQMGQEVILRCVPISNHLYFYWYRQILGQKVEFLVSFYNNEISEKSEIFDDQFSVERPDGSNFTLKIRSTKLEDSAMYFCASSVGGGGQPQHFGDGTRLSIL.

The chain carries TRBV6-5 and TRBJ1-6, with 8 bases fitting TRBD1. The CDR3 sequence is 15 residues long. Trimming removed 6 bases from V and 6 bases from J; junction bases left unmatched: 7. Germline values: CDR1 MNHEY, CDR2 SVGAGI. The CDR3 loop reads CASRQGEGFNSPLHF. CDR3 coding DNA: TGTGCCAGCAGACAGGGGGAAGGGTTTAATTCACCCCTCCACTTT.

This clone was picked up one time. The J gene is TRBJ2-1, the V gene TRBV29-1; 8 bases align to TRBD2. CDR3 length equals 17 residues. CDR1 and CDR2 (germline): SQVTM, ANQGSEA. With V trimmed by 8 bases and J by 6 bases, 21 bases remained unmatched. The DNA of the CDR3 is TGCAGCTTACTACCGAGGGGCAAGCGGGAGTTAGGCAATGAGCAGTTCTTC. Protein: CSLLPRGKRELGNEQFF.

This rearrangement joins TRBV2 to TRBJ1-1; D is unresolved. Germline CDR1 and CDR2: SNHLY and FYNNEI. With 0 bases removed from V and 4 bases from J, the gap between germline ends came to 12 bases. There are 15 residues in the CDR3. Here the CDR3 reads CASSEALRRSTEAFF. CDR3 sequence (DNA): TGTGCCAGCAGTGAAGCGCTTCGCCGGAGCACTGAAGCTTTCTTT. Combining the CDR3 with reference TRBV2 and TRBJ1-1 gives the whole variable domain EPEVTQTPSHQVTQMGQEVILRCVPISNHLYFYWYRQILGQKVEFLVSFYNNEISEKSEIFDDQFSVERPDGSNFTLKIRSTKLEDSAMYFCASSEALRRSTEAFFGQGTRLTVV.

This clone was found a few times. The chain links TRBV9 to TRBJ2-6; a weak D match, TRBD1 (6 bases). CDR1 and CDR2 (germline): SGDLS, YYNGEE. This CDR3 spans 20 amino acids. The V end was cut by 3 bases, the J end by 1 base, with 23 bases between. The CDR3 bases are TGTGCCAGCAGCGCCCAACCGGGACATCTTCCTCTGTCTGGGGCCAACGTCCTGACTTTC. Translation gives CASSAQPGHLPLSGANVLTF.

This chain joins TRBV9 and TRBJ2-3; TRBD2 agrees at 10 bases. The CDR3 runs 16 residues. Germline V gene sequence: CDR1 SGDLS, CDR2 YYNGEE. V shed 3 bases, J shed 6 bases, and the junction held 10 bases outside the gene matches. The CDR3 protein is CASSASGSTWGDTQYF. As DNA, the CDR3 is TGTGCCAGCAGCGCTAGCGGGAGCACTTGGGGGGATACGCAGTATTTT.

V is TRBV4-1 and J is TRBJ2-2, with D possibly TRBD2 on 6 matching bases. CDR1 and CDR2 from the germline V gene are MGHRA and YSYEKL. The CDR3 consists of 16 residues. V lost 3 bases and J lost 4, with 15 bases in between. The CDR3 DNA reads as TGCGCCAGCAGCCAGACCGGGAGTTATAGCACCGGGGAGCTGTTTTTT. This gives the protein CASSQTGSYSTGELFF.

The genes are TRBV5-1 and TRBJ2-5; TRBD1 matches 8 bases. The V gene end was trimmed by 4 bases and the J gene end by 3 bases; junction bases not matched to a gene: 5. CDR3 length: 14 amino acids. Looked up from germline, CDR1 is SGHRS and CDR2 is YFSETQ. CDR3 DNA: TGCGCCAGCAGCAACCCGACAGGGGAAGAGACCCAGTACTTC. Its translation: CASSNPTGEETQYF.

The chain links TRBV5-1 to TRBJ2-1, with 9 bases fitting TRBD2. This CDR3 has 15 amino acids. Trimming took 1 base from V and 9 from J; bases not matched to a gene: 8. The germline V gene has CDR1 SGHRS and CDR2 YFSETQ. DNA for the CDR3: TGCGCCAGCAGCTTGAATGCGGGAGGGGTTGGTGAGCAGTTCTTC. Its protein is CASSLNAGGVGEQFF.

The rearrangement links TRBV7-2 to TRBJ1-2, with 7 bases that match TRBD1. The germline V gene encodes CDR1 SGHTA and CDR2 FQGNSA. J lost 2 bases, V lost 4 bases, and 7 bases had no gene match. This CDR3 region has 15 residues. The CDR3 sequence: CASSSAGQSNYGYTF. CDR3 bases: TGTGCCAGCAGCTCCGCGGGACAGTCCAACTATGGCTACACCTTC.

The chain couples TRBV28 to TRBJ1-5; D remains ambiguous. The CDR3 covers 11 residues. Trimming shortened V by 6 bases and J by 4 bases, and 4 bases separated the two germline ends. The germline gives CDR1 MDHEN, CDR2 SYDVKM. The CDR3 is CASSRNQPQHF. CDR3 DNA: TGTGCCAGCAGCCGTAATCAGCCCCAGCATTTT.

J is TRBJ2-6 and V is TRBV6-5; D is uncertain. V was pared by 6 bases and J by 1 base, with 10 bases between. The length of the CDR3 is 15 residues. Germline V lookup: CDR1 MNHEY, CDR2 SVGAGI. The CDR3 DNA reads as TGTGCCAGCAGCCGTGGGCCTTCTGGGGCCAACGTCCTGACTTTC. It is translated as CASSRGPSGANVLTF.

V and J are TRBV18 and TRBJ2-7; the match to TRBD1 covers 7 bases. The CDR3 spans 14 residues. Germline CDR1 KGHSH, CDR2 LQKENI. The V gene end was trimmed by 1 base and the J gene end by 2 bases; junction bases not matched to a gene: 2. The CDR3 bases are TGTGCCAGCTCACCACAGACAGGGCCCTACGAGCAGTACTTC. Translating it yields CASSPQTGPYEQYF.

The rearrangement joins TRBV11-3 to TRBJ2-7; D remains ambiguous. Germline values: CDR1 SGHNT, CDR2 YENEEA. This CDR3 spans 15 amino acids. The V and J ends lost 3 bases and 3 bases respectively, with 15 bases between them. CDR3 nucleotide sequence: TGTGCCAGCAGCTTGGGCGACACAACGGACTACGAGCAGTACTTC. As protein: CASSLGDTTDYEQYF.

The chain uses TRBV5-1 and TRBJ1-3; D may be TRBD1 (6 bases). Per the germline V gene, CDR1 is SGHRS and CDR2 is YFSETQ. V was cut by 0 bases and J by 1 base, with 14 bases left in between. This CDR3 has 17 residues. The CDR3, as DNA: TGCGCCAGCAGCTTGGACGGACAGAAACGTTCTGGAAACACCATATATTTT. It translates to CASSLDGQKRSGNTIYF.

This chain links TRBV3-1 (or the pseudogene TRBV3-2) with TRBJ1-1, with TRBD1 identical over 9 bases. Germline lookup yields CDR1 LGHDT and CDR2 YNNKEL (reference sequence). The length of the CDR3 is 23 residues. After removal of 1 base from V and 5 bases from J, the junction contained 29 bases not matched to a gene. The CDR3 DNA reads TGTGCCAGCAGCCAAGTGGGGGCTGTGCTCTCCGAATACAGGGGGCCCTTTGGGACTGAAGCTTTCTTT. Its translation is CASSQVGAVLSEYRGPFGTEAFF.

The chain couples TRBV6-2 or TRBV6-3 to TRBJ2-1; 8 bases are shared with TRBD2. V lost 5 bases to trimming and J lost 1 base; unmatched junction nucleotides: 7. The germline gives CDR1 MNHEY, CDR2 SVGEGT. This CDR3 has 16 amino acids. The CDR3 region is CASSPAGTRSYNEQFF. DNA for the CDR3: TGTGCCAGCAGTCCAGCCGGGACTAGGTCCTACAATGAGCAGTTCTTC.

The genes are TRBV11-2 and TRBJ2-7, with TRBD2 matching 15 bases. V trimming: 10 bases; J trimming: 10 bases; junction bases outside the gene matches: 5. The CDR3 contains 12 residues. Germline V CDR1 and CDR2: SGHAT, FQNNGV. This CDR3 reads CATGLAGGQQYF. CDR3 coding DNA: TGTGCCACCGGACTAGCGGGAGGGCAACAGTACTTC.

The V call is TRBV10-2, the J call TRBJ1-6, with 11 bases that match TRBD1. CDR3 length: 14 residues. With 4 bases clipped from V and 10 bases from J, the junction kept 3 bases outside the gene matches. CDR1 is WSHSY and CDR2 is SAAADI in the germline V gene. CDR3 DNA sequence: TGCGCCAGCAGTGGGGGACAGGGGGAATCACCCCTCCACTTT. It yields the protein CASSGGQGESPLHF.